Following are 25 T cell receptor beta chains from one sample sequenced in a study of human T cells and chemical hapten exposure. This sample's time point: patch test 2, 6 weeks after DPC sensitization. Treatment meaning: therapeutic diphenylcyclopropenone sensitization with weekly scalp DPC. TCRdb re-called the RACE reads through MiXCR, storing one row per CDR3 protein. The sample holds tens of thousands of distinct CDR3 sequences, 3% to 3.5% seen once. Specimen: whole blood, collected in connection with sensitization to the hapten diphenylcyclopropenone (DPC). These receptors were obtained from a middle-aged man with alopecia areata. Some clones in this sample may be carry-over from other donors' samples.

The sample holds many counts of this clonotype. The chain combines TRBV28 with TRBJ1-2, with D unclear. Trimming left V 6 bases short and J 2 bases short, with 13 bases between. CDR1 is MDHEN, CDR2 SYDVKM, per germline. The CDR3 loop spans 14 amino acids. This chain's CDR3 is CASSPLSNNYGYTF. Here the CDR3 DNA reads TGTGCCAGCAGCCCCTTATCCAACAACTATGGCTACACCTTC.

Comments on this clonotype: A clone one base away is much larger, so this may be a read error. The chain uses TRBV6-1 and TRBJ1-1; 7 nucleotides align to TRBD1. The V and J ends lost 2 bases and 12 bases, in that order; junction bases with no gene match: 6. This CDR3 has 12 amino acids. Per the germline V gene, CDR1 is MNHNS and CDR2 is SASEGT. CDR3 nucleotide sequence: TGTGCCAGCAGTGAACTAGGGGGCCCATCTTTCTTT. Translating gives CASSELGGPSFF.

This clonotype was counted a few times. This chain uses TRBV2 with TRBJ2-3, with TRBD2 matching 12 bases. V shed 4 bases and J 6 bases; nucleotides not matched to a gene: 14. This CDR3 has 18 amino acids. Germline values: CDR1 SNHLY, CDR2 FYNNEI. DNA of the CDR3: TGTGCCAGCAGTGCCAGCACCCTAGCGGGAGGGTTTGCGGATACGCAGTATTTT. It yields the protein CASSASTLAGGFADTQYF.

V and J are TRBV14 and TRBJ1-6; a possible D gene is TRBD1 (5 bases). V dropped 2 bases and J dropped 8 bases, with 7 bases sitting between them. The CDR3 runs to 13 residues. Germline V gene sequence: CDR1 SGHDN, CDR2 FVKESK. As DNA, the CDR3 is TGTGCCAGCAGCCAAACAGGCCATTCACCCCTCCACTTT. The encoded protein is CASSQTGHSPLHF.

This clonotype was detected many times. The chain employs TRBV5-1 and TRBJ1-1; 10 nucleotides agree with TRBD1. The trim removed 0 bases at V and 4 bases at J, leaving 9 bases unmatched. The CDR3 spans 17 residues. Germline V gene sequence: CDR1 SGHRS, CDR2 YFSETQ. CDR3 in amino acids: CASSLVLTGGTVTEAFF. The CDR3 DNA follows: TGCGCCAGCAGCTTGGTCCTGACAGGGGGCACGGTCACTGAAGCTTTCTTT.

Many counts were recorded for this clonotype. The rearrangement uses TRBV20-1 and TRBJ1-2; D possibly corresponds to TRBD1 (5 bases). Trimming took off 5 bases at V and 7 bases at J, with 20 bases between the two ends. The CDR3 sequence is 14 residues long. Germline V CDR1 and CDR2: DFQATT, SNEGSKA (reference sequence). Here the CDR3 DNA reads TGCAGTGCTCGACGGGGGGAAAGATCGCGTGGCTACACCTTC. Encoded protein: CSARRGERSRGYTF.

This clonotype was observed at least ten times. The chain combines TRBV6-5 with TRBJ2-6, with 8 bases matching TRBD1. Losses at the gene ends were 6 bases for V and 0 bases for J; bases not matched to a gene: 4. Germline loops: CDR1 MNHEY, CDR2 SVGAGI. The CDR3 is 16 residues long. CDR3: CASSRTGSSGANVLTF. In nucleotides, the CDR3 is TGTGCCAGCAGCCGGACAGGGAGCTCTGGGGCCAACGTCCTGACTTTC.

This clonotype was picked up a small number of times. The CDR3 region has the DNA TGTGCCAGCAGTTTATTGACAGGCCTTAATGAAAAACTGTTTTTT. It codes for CASSLLTGLNEKLFF. The J gene is TRBJ1-4, the V gene TRBV12-3 or TRBV12-4; tentative D call: TRBD1 (6 bases). The CDR3 sequence is 15 residues long. With 2 bases removed from V and 4 bases from J, the gap between germline ends came to 11 bases.

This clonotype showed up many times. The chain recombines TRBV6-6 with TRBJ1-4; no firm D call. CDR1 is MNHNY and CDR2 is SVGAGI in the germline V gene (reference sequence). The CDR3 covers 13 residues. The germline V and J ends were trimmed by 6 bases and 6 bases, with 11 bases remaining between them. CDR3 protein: CASSPTAHEKLFF. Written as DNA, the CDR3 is TGTGCCAGCAGCCCGACGGCCCATGAAAAACTGTTTTTT.

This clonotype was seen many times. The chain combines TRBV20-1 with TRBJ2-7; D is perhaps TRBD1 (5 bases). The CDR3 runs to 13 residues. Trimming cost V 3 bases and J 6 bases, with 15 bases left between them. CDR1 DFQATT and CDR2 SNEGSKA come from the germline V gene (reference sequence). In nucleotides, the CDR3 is TGCAGTGCTAGTGGGCAGGGAAGGACCGAGCAGTACTTC. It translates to CSASGQGRTEQYF.

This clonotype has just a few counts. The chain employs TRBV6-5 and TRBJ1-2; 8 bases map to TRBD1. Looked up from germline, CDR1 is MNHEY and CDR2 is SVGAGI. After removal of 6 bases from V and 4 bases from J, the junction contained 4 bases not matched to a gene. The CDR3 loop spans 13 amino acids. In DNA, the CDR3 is TGTGCCAGCAGACAGGGGGAGACCTATGGCTACACCTTC. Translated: CASRQGETYGYTF.

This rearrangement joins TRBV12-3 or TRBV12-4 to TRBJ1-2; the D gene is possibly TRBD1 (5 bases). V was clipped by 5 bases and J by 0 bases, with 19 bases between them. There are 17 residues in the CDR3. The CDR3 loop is CASSLRDPRGTNYGYTF. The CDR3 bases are TGTGCCAGCAGTCTAAGGGACCCTCGGGGGACTAACTATGGCTACACCTTC.

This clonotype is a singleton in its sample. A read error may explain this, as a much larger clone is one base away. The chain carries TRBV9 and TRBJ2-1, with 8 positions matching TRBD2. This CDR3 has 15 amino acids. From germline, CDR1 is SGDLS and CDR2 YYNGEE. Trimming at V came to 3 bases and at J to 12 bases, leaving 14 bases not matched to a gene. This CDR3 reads CASSDRSGTPPGQFF. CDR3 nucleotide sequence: TGTGCCAGCAGCGATCGTAGCGGGACCCCACCGGGGCAGTTCTTC.

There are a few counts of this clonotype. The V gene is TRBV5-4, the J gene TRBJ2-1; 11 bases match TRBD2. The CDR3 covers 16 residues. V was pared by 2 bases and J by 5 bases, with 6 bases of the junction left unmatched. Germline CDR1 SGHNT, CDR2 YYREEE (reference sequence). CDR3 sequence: CASSLLAGGPHNEQFF. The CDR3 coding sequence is TGTGCCAGCAGCTTATTAGCGGGAGGGCCCCACAATGAGCAGTTCTTC.

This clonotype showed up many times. The CDR3 loop reads CAISDREGTEAFF. The CDR3 DNA sequence: TGTGCCATCAGTGACAGGGAAGGAACTGAAGCTTTCTTT. V and J are TRBV10-3 and TRBJ1-1, with a tentative D call TRBD1 (5 bases). V dropped 3 bases and J dropped 5 bases, with 10 bases sitting between them. Per germline, CDR1 ENHRY and CDR2 SYGVKD. The CDR3 extends over 13 amino acids.

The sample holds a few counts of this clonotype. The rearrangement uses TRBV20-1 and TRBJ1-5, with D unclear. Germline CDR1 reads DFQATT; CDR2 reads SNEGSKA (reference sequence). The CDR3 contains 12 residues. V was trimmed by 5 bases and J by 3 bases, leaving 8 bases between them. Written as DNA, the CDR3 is TGCAGTGCTCCCAGGCACAATCAGCCCCAGCATTTT. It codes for CSAPRHNQPQHF.

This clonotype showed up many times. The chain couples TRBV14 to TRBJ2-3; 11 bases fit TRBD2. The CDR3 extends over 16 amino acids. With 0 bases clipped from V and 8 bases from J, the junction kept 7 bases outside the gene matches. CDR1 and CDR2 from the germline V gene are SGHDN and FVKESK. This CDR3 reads CASSQDRLAGYSTQYF. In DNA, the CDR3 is TGTGCCAGCAGCCAAGATCGACTAGCGGGATACTCTACGCAGTATTTT.

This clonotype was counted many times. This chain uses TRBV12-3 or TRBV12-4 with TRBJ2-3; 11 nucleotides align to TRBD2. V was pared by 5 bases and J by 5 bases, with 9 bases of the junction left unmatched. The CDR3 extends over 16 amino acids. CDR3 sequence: CASSPRTSGHRDTQYF. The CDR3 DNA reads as TGTGCCAGCAGTCCCCGGACTAGCGGGCACAGAGATACGCAGTATTTT.

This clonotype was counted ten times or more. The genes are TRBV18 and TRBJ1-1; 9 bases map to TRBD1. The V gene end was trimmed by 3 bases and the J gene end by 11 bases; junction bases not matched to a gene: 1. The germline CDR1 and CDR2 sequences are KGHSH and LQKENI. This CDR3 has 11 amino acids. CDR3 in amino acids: CASSPDRGAFF. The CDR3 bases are TGTGCCAGCTCACCGGACAGGGGTGCTTTCTTT. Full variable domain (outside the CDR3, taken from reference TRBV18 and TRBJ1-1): NAGVMQNPRHLVRRRGQEARLRCSPMKGHSHVYWYRQLPEEGLKFMVYLQKENIIDESGMPKERFSAEFPKEGPSILRIQQVVRGDSAAYFCASSPDRGAFFGQGTRLTVV.

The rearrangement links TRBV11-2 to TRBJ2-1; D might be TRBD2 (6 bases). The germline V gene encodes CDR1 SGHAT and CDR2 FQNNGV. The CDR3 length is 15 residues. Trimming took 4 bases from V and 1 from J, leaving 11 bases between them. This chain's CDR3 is CASSSGDRSYNEQFF. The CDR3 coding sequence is TGTGCCAGCAGCTCGGGAGATAGGTCCTACAATGAGCAGTTCTTC.

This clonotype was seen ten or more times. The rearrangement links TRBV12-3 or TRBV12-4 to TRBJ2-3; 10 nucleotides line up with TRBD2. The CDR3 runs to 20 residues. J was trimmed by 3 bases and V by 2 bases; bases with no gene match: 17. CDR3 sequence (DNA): TGTGCCAGCAGTTTAAGGCGGAGGGGGTTAACTAGCGGGACGACAGATACGCAGTATTTT. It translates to CASSLRRRGLTSGTTDTQYF.

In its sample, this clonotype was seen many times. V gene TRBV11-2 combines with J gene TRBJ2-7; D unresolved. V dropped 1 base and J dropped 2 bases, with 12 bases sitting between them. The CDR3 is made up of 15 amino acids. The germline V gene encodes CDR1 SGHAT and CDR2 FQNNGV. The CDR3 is CASSLVPDPTYEQYF. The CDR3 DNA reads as TGTGCCAGCAGCTTAGTCCCAGACCCAACCTACGAGCAGTACTTC.

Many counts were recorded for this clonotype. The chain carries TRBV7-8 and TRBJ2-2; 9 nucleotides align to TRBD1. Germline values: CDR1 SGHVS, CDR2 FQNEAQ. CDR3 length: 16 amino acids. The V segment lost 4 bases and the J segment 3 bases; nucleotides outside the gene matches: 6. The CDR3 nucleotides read TGTGCCAGCAGCTCCACGGGGACAGGGTACACCGGGGAGCTGTTTTTT. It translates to CASSSTGTGYTGELFF. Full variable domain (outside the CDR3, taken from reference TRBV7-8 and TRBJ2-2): GAGVSQSPRYKVAKRGQDVALRCDPISGHVSLFWYQQALGQGPEFLTYFQNEAQLDKSGLPSDRFFAERPEGSVSTLKIQRTQQEDSAVYLCASSSTGTGYTGELFFGEGSRLTVL.

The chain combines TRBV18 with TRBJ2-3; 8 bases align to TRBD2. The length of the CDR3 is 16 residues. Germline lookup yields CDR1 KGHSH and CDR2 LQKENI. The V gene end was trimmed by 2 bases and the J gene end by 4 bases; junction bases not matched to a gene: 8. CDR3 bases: TGTGCCAGCTCACCAAATCCGGGAGGGCCGTCAGATACGCAGTATTTT. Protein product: CASSPNPGGPSDTQYF.

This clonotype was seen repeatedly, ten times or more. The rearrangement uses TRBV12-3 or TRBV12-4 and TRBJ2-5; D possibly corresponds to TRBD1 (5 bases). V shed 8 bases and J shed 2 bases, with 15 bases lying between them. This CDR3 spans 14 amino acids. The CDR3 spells CASARGRMQETQYF. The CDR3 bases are TGTGCCAGCGCTAGGGGCCGCATGCAAGAGACCCAGTACTTC.